This T cell receptor (beta chain) was found in a study of shared clonotypes between healthy human individuals. Overall study findings and caveats: Genetic and exposure-history diversity was limited by the few donors.

In the original processing: From ImmunoSEQ came sequences covering only the junction and carrying no quality scores, so filtering differed. Method: immunoSEQ multiplex PCR; TCRdb's copy keeps in-frame clones and lacks some. V and J calls plus clone size are reproduced from that table; the DNA served to infer D and trimming. The sample yields more than 2 million clones, 95% seen once. Losses at the gene ends were 4 bases for V and 5 bases for J; bases not matched to a gene: 6. The CDR3 totals 14 residues. CDR1 is MGHRA, CDR2 YSYEKL, per germline. The donors, all of them Caucasian adults, lived in Nashville, Tennessee. Both subsets, CD45RA+ naive and CD45RA-negative memory, were split from the CD4+ cells. This clone was seen only once. Its antigen is currently unknown.

Sequences were obtained from naive CD4+ T cells sorted from blood. Indicated subset: CD45RA+ positively selected. This chain joins TRBV4-1 and TRBJ2-7; TRBD1 matches 9 bases. This clonotype originated in a man younger than 35 in good health. The CDR3 is CASSRTRQGDEQYF. The CDR3 coding sequence is TGCGCCAGCAGCCGTACCAGACAGGGGGACGAGCAGTACTTC.